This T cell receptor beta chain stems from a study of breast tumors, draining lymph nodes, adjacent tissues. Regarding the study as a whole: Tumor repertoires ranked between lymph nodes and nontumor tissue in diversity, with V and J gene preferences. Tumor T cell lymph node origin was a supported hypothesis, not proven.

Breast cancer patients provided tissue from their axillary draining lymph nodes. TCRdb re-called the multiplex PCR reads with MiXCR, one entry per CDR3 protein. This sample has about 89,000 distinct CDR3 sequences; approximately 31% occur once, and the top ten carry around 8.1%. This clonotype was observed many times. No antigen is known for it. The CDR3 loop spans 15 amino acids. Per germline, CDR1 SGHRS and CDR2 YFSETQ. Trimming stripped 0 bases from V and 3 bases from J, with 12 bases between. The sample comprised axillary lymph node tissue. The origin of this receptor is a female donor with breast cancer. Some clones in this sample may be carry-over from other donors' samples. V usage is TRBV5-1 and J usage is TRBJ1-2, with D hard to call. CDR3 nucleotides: TGCGCCAGCAGCTTGGCCGAAGGGAGCTACTATGGCTACACCTTC. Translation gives CASSLAEGSYYGYTF.